The 29 T cell receptor beta chains below come from one sample, sequenced in a study of T cells in Graves' hyperthyroidism and ophthalmopathy. What was amplified from RNA transcripts were TCR beta CDR3 regions. When the TCR CDR3 underwent first-round RT-PCR, the HTBI primer set was used. TCRdb called the multiplex PCR reads again in MiXCR, with one record for every CDR3 protein. The table records 400,000 to 550,000 distinct CDR3 sequences, around 22% of them present only once. Sequenced material: blood. These receptor sequences come from a woman between 25 and 40 years old with Graves' ophthalmopathy.

Many counts were recorded for this clonotype. The rearrangement joins TRBV6-2 or TRBV6-3 to TRBJ2-2, with D uncertain. Germline-derived CDR1 and CDR2 are MNHEY and SVGEGT. The CDR3 runs 16 residues. The V end was cut by 8 bases, the J end by 0 bases, with 16 bases between. CDR3 sequence (DNA): TGTGCCAGCGGAGACGTCGAGAGAACGAACACCGGGGAGCTGTTTTTT. Protein product: CASGDVERTNTGELFF.

The sample holds many counts of this clonotype. The CDR3 DNA reads as TGCAGTGCTAGAGAGGCACGGGGGCTCTCTGAAGCTTTCTTT. It specifies CSAREARGLSEAFF. The chain recombines TRBV20-1 with TRBJ1-1, with D possibly matching TRBD1 (6 bases). V lost 0 bases, J lost 6 bases, and 14 bases lay in between. Germline values: CDR1 DFQATT, CDR2 SNEGSKA (reference sequence). The CDR3 has 14 residues.

The V call is TRBV12-3 or TRBV12-4, the J call TRBJ1-5; D gene uncertain. The ends were cut back, 6 bases at V and 1 base at J, with 13 bases in the middle. This CDR3 is built from 15 residues. The CDR3 nucleotides read TGTGCCAGCAGGCCGACCGGGTTCAGCAATCAGCCCCAGCATTTT. Amino acid sequence: CASRPTGFSNQPQHF.

This clonotype was detected many times. The J gene is TRBJ1-5, the V gene TRBV2, with D tentatively TRBD1 (5 bases). This CDR3 is built from 16 residues. Germline V gene sequence: CDR1 SNHLY, CDR2 FYNNEI. V was pared by 0 bases and J by 2 bases, with 11 bases between. CDR3 in DNA: TGTGCCAGCAGTGAAGCTCGGGGCTGGGGCAATCAGCCCCAGCATTTT. It yields the protein CASSEARGWGNQPQHF.

The chain combines TRBV6-1 with TRBJ1-1; 9 bases are a match to TRBD1. This CDR3 has 16 residues. Trimming cost V 4 bases and J 3 bases; bases outside gene matches: 9. Germline lookup yields CDR1 MNHNS and CDR2 SASEGT. CDR3 DNA: TGTGCCAGCAGTGGAAACAGGGGGCGACTTCACACTGAAGCTTTCTTT. Its protein is CASSGNRGRLHTEAFF.

The gene calls are TRBV29-1 and TRBJ1-1; no firm D call. Per the germline V gene, CDR1 is SQVTM and CDR2 is ANQGSEA. V was cut by 7 bases and J by 0 bases, with 9 bases left in between. The CDR3 sequence is 12 residues long. CDR3 sequence: CSALRVNTEAFF. In DNA, the CDR3 is TGCAGCGCCCTCCGGGTGAACACTGAAGCTTTCTTT.

At least ten counts were recorded for this clonotype. V gene TRBV5-5 combines with J gene TRBJ1-5; TRBD1 matches at 8 bases. CDR1 and CDR2 (germline): SGHKS, YYEKEE (reference sequence). V shed 1 base, J shed 7 bases, and the junction held 7 bases outside the gene matches. The CDR3 is made up of 15 amino acids. CDR3 loop: CASSLSGQGWQPQHF. The CDR3 coding sequence is TGTGCCAGCAGCTTGTCCGGACAGGGTTGGCAGCCCCAGCATTTT.

Many counts were recorded for this clonotype. V gene TRBV2 combines with J gene TRBJ1-2, with 8 bases aligning to TRBD1. The CDR3 covers 12 residues. V trimming: 7 bases; J trimming: 7 bases; junction bases outside the gene matches: 5. Germline V gene sequence: CDR1 SNHLY, CDR2 FYNNEI. The CDR3 DNA reads TGTGCCAGCACAAGACAGGGGTCTGGCTACACCTTC. Residues: CASTRQGSGYTF.

The rearrangement joins TRBV2 to TRBJ2-5; D is perhaps TRBD1 (6 bases). CDR1 and CDR2 (germline): SNHLY, FYNNEI. The V gene lost 8 bases and the J gene lost 5 bases, with 12 bases spanning the gap. This CDR3 spans 12 amino acids. CDR3 sequence: CASVTGAETQYF. DNA for the CDR3: TGTGCCAGCGTGACAGGCGCGGAGACCCAGTACTTC. The variable domain in full, completed from reference TRBV2 and TRBJ2-5, reads EPEVTQTPSHQVTQMGQEVILRCVPISNHLYFYWYRQILGQKVEFLVSFYNNEISEKSEIFDDQFSVERPDGSNFTLKIRSTKLEDSAMYFCASVTGAETQYFGPGTRLLVL.

At least ten counts were recorded for this clonotype. The chain recombines TRBV20-1 with TRBJ1-1, with D unclear. With 3 bases removed from V and 1 base from J, the gap between germline ends came to 12 bases. The germline CDR1 and CDR2 sequences are DFQATT and SNEGSKA (reference sequence). The CDR3 is 14 amino acids. Here the CDR3 DNA reads TGCAGTGCTAGTAGTCGGCAGGCGAACACTGAAGCTTTCTTT. This translates into CSASSRQANTEAFF.

This clonotype was detected many times. The chain carries TRBV6-2 or TRBV6-3 and TRBJ1-3, with TRBD1 as a possible D gene (5 bases). This CDR3 has 18 amino acids. Trimming shortened V by 0 bases and J by 3 bases, and 18 bases separated the two germline ends. CDR1 is MNHEY, CDR2 SVGEGT, per germline. CDR3 residues: CASSYSSADSGLGNTIYF. The CDR3 DNA is TGTGCCAGCAGTTACTCTTCAGCGGATTCGGGGCTTGGAAACACCATATATTTT.

V and J are TRBV6-1 and TRBJ1-2; 7 nucleotides match TRBD1. Germline lookup yields CDR1 MNHNS and CDR2 SASEGT. J gave up 2 bases and V 7 bases, and 7 bases lay outside the gene matches. CDR3 size: 14 residues. CDR3 sequence reads: CASKGDSVNYGYTF. In nucleotides, the CDR3 is TGTGCCAGCAAGGGGGACAGCGTGAACTATGGCTACACCTTC.

The genes are TRBV6-1 and TRBJ1-5; 9 positions match TRBD1. Trimming took 5 bases from V and 5 from J; bases not matched to a gene: 7. CDR3 length equals 15 residues. CDR1 MNHNS and CDR2 SASEGT come from the germline V gene. CDR3 loop: CASSRNRGLDQPQHF. CDR3 DNA sequence: TGTGCCAGCAGTCGTAACAGGGGGCTCGATCAGCCCCAGCATTTT.

As concerns this clonotype: A much larger clone is a single base away; this may be a read error. V is TRBV10-3 and J is TRBJ2-7; no clear D. CDR3 length: 12 residues. V was shortened by 3 bases and J by 5 bases, with 8 bases between the two germline ends. Germline V gene sequence: CDR1 ENHRY, CDR2 SYGVKD. The CDR3 DNA reads TGTGCCATCAGTGATAAGTCCGACGAGCAGTACTTC. Its translation: CAISDKSDEQYF.

This clonotype was observed many times. V usage is TRBV27 and J usage is TRBJ2-7; 8 bases map to TRBD1. This CDR3 spans 14 amino acids. V was pared by 4 bases and J by 4 bases, with 6 bases of the junction left unmatched. Germline V lookup: CDR1 MNHEY, CDR2 SMNVEV (reference sequence). CDR3 residues: CASSSADRVYEQYF. CDR3 in DNA: TGTGCCAGCAGTTCTGCGGACAGGGTTTACGAGCAGTACTTC.

The sample holds many counts of this clonotype. The rearrangement joins TRBV5-1 to TRBJ2-7; D assignment may be TRBD1 or TRBD2 (5 bases each). Germline loops: CDR1 SGHRS, CDR2 YFSETQ. The V gene lost 4 bases and the J gene lost 3 bases, with 14 bases spanning the gap. The CDR3 covers 14 residues. CDR3 residues: CASSISGADYEQYF. CDR3 sequence (DNA): TGCGCCAGCAGCATCTCCGGGGCCGACTACGAGCAGTACTTC.

This clonotype was counted ten times or more. This chain uses TRBV4-3 with TRBJ2-7; D not certain. Trimming removed 4 bases at V and 0 bases at J, with 10 bases between. This CDR3 has 14 amino acids. The germline CDR1 and CDR2 sequences are LGHNA and YSLEER. The CDR3 reads CASSPAVVSYEQYF. The CDR3 DNA sequence: TGCGCCAGCAGCCCAGCAGTGGTCTCCTACGAGCAGTACTTC.

This rearrangement joins TRBV6-1 to TRBJ2-7; possibly TRBD2 for D (5 bases). The CDR3 spans 13 residues. Germline loops: CDR1 MNHNS, CDR2 SASEGT. V lost 8 bases, J lost 7 bases, and 18 bases lay in between. The CDR3 region has the DNA TGTGCCAGCCGCCCCCCGAATTCGGGGGAGCAGTACTTC. It is translated as CASRPPNSGEQYF.

In its sample, this clonotype was seen many times. This chain connects TRBV6-2 or TRBV6-3 to TRBJ2-7; the match to TRBD1 covers 7 bases. The J segment lost 3 bases and the V segment lost 0 bases, leaving 20 bases of the junction unmatched. Per germline, CDR1 MNHEY and CDR2 SVGEGT. This CDR3 contains 20 residues. The CDR3 DNA sequence: TGTGCCAGCAGTTACTCGAGGGGCCTGATTTTAACAGGGGCAGTCTACGAGCAGTACTTC. Its translation: CASSYSRGLILTGAVYEQYF.

This clonotype was counted many times. The germline gene is not matched at one end of the junction; a read error may be the cause. CDR3 sequence: CSAREVGSYEQYF. The CDR3 DNA follows: TGCAGTGCCAGAGAGGTGGGGTCCTACGAGCAGTACTTC. The gene calls are TRBV20-1 and TRBJ2-7; D is unresolved. The CDR3 consists of 13 residues. Germline assignment: CDR1 DFQATT and CDR2 SNEGSKA (reference sequence).

This clonotype came up many times. This chain connects TRBV11-2 to TRBJ1-1; D call uncertain. This CDR3 contains 15 residues. Per germline, CDR1 SGHAT and CDR2 FQNNGV. V was pared by 3 bases and J by 3 bases, with 14 bases between. This chain's CDR3 is CASSLEGRWHTEAFF. CDR3 DNA: TGTGCCAGCAGCTTGGAGGGTCGATGGCACACTGAAGCTTTCTTT.

The table lists this clonotype with many counts. The CDR3 nucleotides read TGCAGTGCTCCTAGAAGCGGTCGCTCCTATAATTCACCCCTCCACTTT. Amino acids: CSAPRSGRSYNSPLHF. This chain connects TRBV20-1 to TRBJ1-6; D ambiguous. The V and J ends lost 5 bases and 0 bases respectively, with 14 bases between them. The length of the CDR3 is 16 residues. From germline, CDR1 is DFQATT and CDR2 SNEGSKA (reference sequence).

There are a few counts of this clonotype. Just one base apart from a much larger clone, this may be a read error. The final CDR3 position lacks the conserved phenylalanine or tryptophan, pointing to a likely read error. Here the CDR3 DNA reads TGTGCCTGGAGGGCCCGTCCGGGGCGGACCGGGGAGCTGTTTTTG. Translating gives CAWRARPGRTGELFL. The J gene is TRBJ2-2, the V gene TRBV30, with D perhaps being TRBD1 or TRBD2 (5 bases each). The CDR3 loop spans 15 amino acids. Trimming cost V 3 bases and J 5 bases, with 16 bases left between them. Germline-derived CDR1 and CDR2 are GTSNPN and SVGIG (reference sequence).

This clonotype appeared many times. This rearrangement joins TRBV12-3 or TRBV12-4 to TRBJ1-3; D might be TRBD1 (6 bases). The CDR3 is 16 residues long. Between the trimmed V and J ends, which lost 2 bases and 5 bases, there was a span of 16 bases. CDR3 nucleotides: TGTGCCAGCAGTTTACGAGTATCAGGGGAGAGAAACACCATATATTTT. This codes for CASSLRVSGERNTIYF.

This clonotype has ten or more counts. The chain carries TRBV28 and TRBJ2-7; no firm D call. The CDR3 is 14 amino acids. V was clipped by 1 base and J by 1 base, with 8 bases between them. The V gene's germline CDR1 is MDHEN and CDR2 SYDVKM. CDR3 loop: CASSLFSSSYEQYF. Here the CDR3 DNA reads TGTGCCAGCAGTTTATTCAGCAGTTCCTACGAGCAGTACTTC. Together with reference TRBV28 and TRBJ2-7, the CDR3 gives the full variable domain: DVKVTQSSRYLVKRTGEKVFLECVQDMDHENMFWYRQDPGLGLRLIYFSYDVKMKEKGDIPEGYSVSREKKERFSLILESASTNQTSMYLCASSLFSSSYEQYFGPGTRLTVT.

The J gene is TRBJ1-1, the V gene TRBV12-3 or TRBV12-4; TRBD1 aligns across 8 bases. The CDR3 spans 13 residues. The V segment lost 8 bases and the J segment 6 bases; nucleotides outside the gene matches: 8. CDR3 coding DNA: TGTGCCAGCCTACAGGGGGTTGGCGCTGAAGCTTTCTTT. Translation: CASLQGVGAEAFF.

In its sample, this clonotype was seen many times. As DNA, the CDR3 is TGTGCCACAGGGACTAGCGGGGGGACCGGGGAGCTGTTTTTT. Translation gives CATGTSGGTGELFF. The genes are TRBV6-1 and TRBJ2-2, with TRBD2 matching over 15 bases. From germline, CDR1 is MNHNS and CDR2 SASEGT. J gave up 5 bases and V 10 bases, and 2 bases lay outside the gene matches. The CDR3 runs to 14 residues.

This clonotype was recorded at least ten times. CDR3 in amino acids: CASSRWGQSGNTIYF. The CDR3 DNA follows: TGCGCCAGCAGCCGGTGGGGACAGTCTGGAAACACCATATATTTT. The chain combines TRBV4-1 with TRBJ1-3, with 7 bases aligning to TRBD1. CDR3 size: 15 residues. V trimming: 4 bases; J trimming: 1 base; junction bases outside the gene matches: 4. CDR1 MGHRA and CDR2 YSYEKL come from the germline V gene.

This clonotype was counted ten times or more. V usage is TRBV12-3 or TRBV12-4 and J usage is TRBJ1-2, with TRBD1 matching over 8 bases. This CDR3 contains 15 residues. Germline trimming cut 2 bases from V and 4 bases from J; bases unmatched to any gene: 6. The CDR3 region has the DNA TGTGCCAGCAGTTTACAGGACAGGGTGGGCTATGGCTACACCTTC. Translated: CASSLQDRVGYGYTF.